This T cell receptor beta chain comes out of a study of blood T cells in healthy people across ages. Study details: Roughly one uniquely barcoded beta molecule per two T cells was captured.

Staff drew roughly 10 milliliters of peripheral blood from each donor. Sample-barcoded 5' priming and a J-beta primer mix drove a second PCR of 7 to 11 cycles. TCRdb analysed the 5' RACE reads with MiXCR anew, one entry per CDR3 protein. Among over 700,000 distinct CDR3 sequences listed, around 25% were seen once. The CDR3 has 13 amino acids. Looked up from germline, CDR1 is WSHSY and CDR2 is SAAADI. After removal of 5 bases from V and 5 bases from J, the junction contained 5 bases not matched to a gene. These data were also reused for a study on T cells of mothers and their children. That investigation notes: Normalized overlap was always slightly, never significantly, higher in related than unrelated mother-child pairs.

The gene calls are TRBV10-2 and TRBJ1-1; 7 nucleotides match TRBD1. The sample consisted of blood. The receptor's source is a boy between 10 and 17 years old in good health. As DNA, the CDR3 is TGCGCCAGCAGTCCGACAGGGCAAACTGAAGCTTTCTTT. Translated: CASSPTGQTEAFF.